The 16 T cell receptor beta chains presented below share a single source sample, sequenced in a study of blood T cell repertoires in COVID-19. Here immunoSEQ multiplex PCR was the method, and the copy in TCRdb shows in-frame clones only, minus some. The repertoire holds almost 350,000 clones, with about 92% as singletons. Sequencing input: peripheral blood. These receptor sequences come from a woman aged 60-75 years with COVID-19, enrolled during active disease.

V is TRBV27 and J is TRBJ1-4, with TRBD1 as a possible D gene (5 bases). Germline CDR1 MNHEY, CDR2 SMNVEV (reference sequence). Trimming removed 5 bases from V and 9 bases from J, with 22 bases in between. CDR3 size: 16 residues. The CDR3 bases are TGTGCCAGCAGTACTCTTCGGGAGGGGTTCAATAAAAAACTGTTTTTT. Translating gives CASSTLREGFNKKLFF.

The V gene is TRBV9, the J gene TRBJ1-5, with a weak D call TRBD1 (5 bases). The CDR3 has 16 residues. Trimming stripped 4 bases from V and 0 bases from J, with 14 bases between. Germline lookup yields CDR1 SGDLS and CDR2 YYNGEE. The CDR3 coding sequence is TGTGCCAGCAGCCCATCCGGGGGTTATAGCAATCAGCCCCAGCATTTT. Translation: CASSPSGGYSNQPQHF.

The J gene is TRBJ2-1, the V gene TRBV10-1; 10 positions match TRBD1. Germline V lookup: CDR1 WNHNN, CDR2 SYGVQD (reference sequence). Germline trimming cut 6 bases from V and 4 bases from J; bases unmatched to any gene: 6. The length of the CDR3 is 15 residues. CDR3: CASSQDRGGYNEQFF. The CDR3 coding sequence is TGCGCCAGCAGCCAGGACAGGGGGGGATACAATGAGCAGTTCTTC.

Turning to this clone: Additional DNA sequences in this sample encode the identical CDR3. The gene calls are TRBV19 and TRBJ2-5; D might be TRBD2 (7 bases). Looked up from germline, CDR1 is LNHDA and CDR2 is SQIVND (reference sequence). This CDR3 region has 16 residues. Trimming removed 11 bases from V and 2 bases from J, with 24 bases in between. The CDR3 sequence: CASKRGGGGEQETQYF. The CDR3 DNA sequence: TGTGCCTCTAAACGGGGAGGGGGGGGCGAACAAGAGACCCAGTACTTC.

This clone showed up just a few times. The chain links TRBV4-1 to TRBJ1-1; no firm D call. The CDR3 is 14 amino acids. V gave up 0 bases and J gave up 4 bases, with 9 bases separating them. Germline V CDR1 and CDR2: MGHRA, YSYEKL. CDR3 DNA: TGCGCCAGCAGCCAAGATAGCAGAAGCACTGAAGCTTTCTTT. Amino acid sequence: CASSQDSRSTEAFF.

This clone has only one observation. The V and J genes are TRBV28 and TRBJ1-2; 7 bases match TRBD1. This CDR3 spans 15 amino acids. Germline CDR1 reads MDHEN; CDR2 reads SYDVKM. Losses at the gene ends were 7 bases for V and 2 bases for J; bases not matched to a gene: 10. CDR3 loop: CASNLQGGVNYGYTF. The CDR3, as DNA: TGTGCCAGCAACTTGCAGGGGGGAGTAAACTATGGCTACACCTTC.

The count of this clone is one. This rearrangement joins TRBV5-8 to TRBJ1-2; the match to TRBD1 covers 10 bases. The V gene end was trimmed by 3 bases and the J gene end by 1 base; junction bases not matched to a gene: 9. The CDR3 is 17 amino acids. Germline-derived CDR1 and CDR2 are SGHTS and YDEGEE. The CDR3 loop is CASSSGGQGRINYGYTF. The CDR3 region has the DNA TGTGCCAGCAGCTCCGGGGGACAGGGGAGAATTAACTATGGCTACACCTTC.

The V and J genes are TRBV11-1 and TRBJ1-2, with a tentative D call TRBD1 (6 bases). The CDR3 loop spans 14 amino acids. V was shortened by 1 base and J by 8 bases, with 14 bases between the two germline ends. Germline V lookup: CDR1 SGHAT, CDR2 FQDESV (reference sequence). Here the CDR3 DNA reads TGTGCCAGCAGCTTAGTGTCGACAGGTGAAGGCTACACCTTC. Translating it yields CASSLVSTGEGYTF.

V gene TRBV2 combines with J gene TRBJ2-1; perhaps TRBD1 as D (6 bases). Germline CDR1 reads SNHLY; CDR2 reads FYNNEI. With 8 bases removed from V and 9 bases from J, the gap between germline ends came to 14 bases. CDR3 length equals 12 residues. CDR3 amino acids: CASRNFRGEQFF. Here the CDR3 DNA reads TGTGCCAGCCGGAACTTCAGGGGTGAGCAGTTCTTC.

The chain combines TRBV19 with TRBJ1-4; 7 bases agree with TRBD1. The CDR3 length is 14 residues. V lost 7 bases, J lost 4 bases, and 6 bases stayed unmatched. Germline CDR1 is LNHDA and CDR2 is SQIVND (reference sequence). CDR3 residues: CASTPGTVNEKLFF. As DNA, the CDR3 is TGTGCCAGTACCCCCGGGACAGTTAATGAAAAACTGTTTTTT.

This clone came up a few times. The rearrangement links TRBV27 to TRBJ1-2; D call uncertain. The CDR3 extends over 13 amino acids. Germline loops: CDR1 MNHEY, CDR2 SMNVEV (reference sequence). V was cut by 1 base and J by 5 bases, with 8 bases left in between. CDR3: CASSLFPAYGYTF. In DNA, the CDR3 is TGTGCCAGCAGTTTATTTCCCGCGTATGGCTACACCTTC.

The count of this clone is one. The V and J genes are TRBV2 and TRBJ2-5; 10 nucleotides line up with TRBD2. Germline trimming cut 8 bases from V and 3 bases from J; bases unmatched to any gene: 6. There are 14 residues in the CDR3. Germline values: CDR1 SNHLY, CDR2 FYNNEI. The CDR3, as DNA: TGTGCCAGCTCTACTAGCGGGGCAAAAGAGACCCAGTACTTC. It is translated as CASSTSGAKETQYF.

The CDR3 nucleotides read TGTGCCATCAGCTTTACAGATAGCAATCAGCCCCAGCATTTT. This encodes CAISFTDSNQPQHF. This sequence joins TRBV10-3 and TRBJ1-5; D ambiguous. The CDR3 has 14 residues. Germline CDR1 reads ENHRY; CDR2 reads SYGVKD. The V end lost 6 bases, the J end lost 0 bases, and 9 bases lay between the germline ends.

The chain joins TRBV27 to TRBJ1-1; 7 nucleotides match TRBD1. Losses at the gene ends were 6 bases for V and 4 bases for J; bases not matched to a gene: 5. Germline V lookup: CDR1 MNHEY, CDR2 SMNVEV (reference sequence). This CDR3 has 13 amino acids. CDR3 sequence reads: CASRRGGLTEAFF. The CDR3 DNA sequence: TGTGCCAGCAGAAGAGGGGGCCTCACTGAAGCTTTCTTT.

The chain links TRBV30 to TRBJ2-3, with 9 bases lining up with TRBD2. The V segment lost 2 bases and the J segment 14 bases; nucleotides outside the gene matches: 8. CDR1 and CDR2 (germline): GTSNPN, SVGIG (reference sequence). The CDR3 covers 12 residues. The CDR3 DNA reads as TGTGCCTGGAGTATCAGCGGGGGGAGGGGGTATTTT. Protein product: CAWSISGGRGYF.

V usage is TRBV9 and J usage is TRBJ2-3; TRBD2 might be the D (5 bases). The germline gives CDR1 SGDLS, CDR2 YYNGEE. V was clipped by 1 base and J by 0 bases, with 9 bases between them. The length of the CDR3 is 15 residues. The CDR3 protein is CASSVSRGSTDTQYF. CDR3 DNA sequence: TGTGCCAGCAGCGTATCTCGCGGGAGCACAGATACGCAGTATTTT. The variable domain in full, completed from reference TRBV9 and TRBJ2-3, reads DSGVTQTPKHLITATGQRVTLRCSPRSGDLSVYWYQQSLDQGLQFLIQYYNGEERAKGNILERFSAQQFPDLHSELNLSSLELGDSALYFCASSVSRGSTDTQYFGPGTRLTVL.